These 18 T cell receptor beta chains came from one sample sequenced in a study of shared clonotypes between healthy human individuals. Terminally differentiated effector memory CD45RA+ cells were excluded by CCR7 positive selection of CD45RO-negative cells. The assay was immunoSEQ multiplex PCR, and TCRdb's table has in-frame clones only and misses some. The data contain hundreds of thousands of clones, around 92% of them singletons. Sequencing was performed on naive CD8+ T cells sorted from blood. These receptors were obtained from a man aged 25-45 years in good health.

Of note for this clone: Other DNA sequences within the sample encode an identical CDR3. The chain links TRBV27 to TRBJ1-5; D is possibly TRBD1 (5 bases). Trimming removed 3 bases from V and 4 bases from J, with 10 bases in between. Germline V lookup: CDR1 MNHEY, CDR2 SMNVEV (reference sequence). The CDR3 spans 14 residues. The DNA of the CDR3 is TGTGCCAGCAGTTTGGGGACGGATAATCAGCCCCAGCATTTT. As protein: CASSLGTDNQPQHF.

The chain employs TRBV9 and TRBJ1-1; possible D gene TRBD1, 6 bases. Germline CDR1 SGDLS, CDR2 YYNGEE. V gave up 4 bases and J gave up 6 bases, with 13 bases separating them. The length of the CDR3 is 13 residues. This CDR3 reads CASSSPGGAEAFF. Written as DNA, the CDR3 is TGTGCCAGCAGCTCCCCGGGGGGCGCTGAAGCTTTCTTT.

V gene TRBV18 combines with J gene TRBJ2-7; possibly TRBD2 for D (6 bases). This CDR3 spans 15 amino acids. Deletions cut 5 bases from V and 4 bases from J, with 18 bases between. CDR1 KGHSH and CDR2 LQKENI come from the germline V gene. The CDR3 region is CASSLPGTQTYEQYF. The CDR3 bases are TGTGCCAGCTCATTACCCGGGACTCAAACTTACGAGCAGTACTTC.

The rearrangement uses TRBV5-1 and TRBJ2-1; 7 bases map to TRBD1. CDR3 size: 13 residues. The V and J ends lost 4 bases and 8 bases, in that order; junction bases with no gene match: 6. CDR1 SGHRS and CDR2 YFSETQ come from the germline V gene. Written as DNA, the CDR3 is TGCGCCAGCAGCCTCGGACAGGACTATGAGCAGTTCTTC. It specifies CASSLGQDYEQFF.

This chain links TRBV5-4 with TRBJ2-4; 7 nucleotides line up with TRBD2. This CDR3 is 14 amino acids long. V trimming: 4 bases; J trimming: 7 bases; junction bases outside the gene matches: 8. The germline gives CDR1 SGHNT, CDR2 YYREEE (reference sequence). Here the CDR3 DNA reads TGTGCCAGCAGCGATATGGGGGAGGGGAACATTCAGTACTTC. It codes for CASSDMGEGNIQYF.

The CDR3 protein is CASSSTGNEQYF. The CDR3 coding sequence is TGTGCCAGCAGTTCGACAGGGAACGAGCAGTACTTC. This rearrangement joins TRBV6-5 to TRBJ2-7; TRBD1 agrees at 7 bases. J lost 5 bases, V lost 4 bases, and 2 bases had no gene match. The CDR3 runs 12 residues. In germline, CDR1 is MNHEY, CDR2 SVGAGI.

This chain uses TRBV10-1 with TRBJ2-1; 7 positions agree with TRBD2. The CDR3 totals 13 residues. J gave up 6 bases and V 3 bases, and 2 bases lay outside the gene matches. Looked up from germline, CDR1 is WNHNN and CDR2 is SYGVQD (reference sequence). The CDR3 is CASSDRTSNEQFF. The DNA of the CDR3 is TGCGCCAGCAGTGACCGGACTAGCAATGAGCAGTTCTTC.

The rearrangement uses TRBV2 and TRBJ2-1, with 10 bases identical to TRBD2. Trimming took 4 bases from V and 7 from J; bases not matched to a gene: 4. This CDR3 contains 14 residues. Germline CDR1 SNHLY, CDR2 FYNNEI. The CDR3 protein is CASSGSSGRNEQFF. CDR3 bases: TGTGCCAGCAGTGGTAGTAGCGGGAGGAATGAGCAGTTCTTC.

The chain couples TRBV7-2 to TRBJ2-1, with TRBD1 matching over 9 bases. The length of the CDR3 is 16 residues. The germline V gene has CDR1 SGHTA and CDR2 FQGNSA. V lost 3 bases and J lost 3; bases outside the gene matches: 6. The CDR3 nucleotides read TGTGCCAGCAGCTTCGGGGACAGGGTGAACTACAATGAGCAGTTCTTC. Protein product: CASSFGDRVNYNEQFF.

This clone was detected once. V gene TRBV5-1 combines with J gene TRBJ2-1, with TRBD1 matching 10 bases. The V gene end was trimmed by 4 bases and the J gene end by 8 bases; junction bases not matched to a gene: 6. The germline CDR1 and CDR2 sequences are SGHRS and YFSETQ. The CDR3 is 14 residues long. This CDR3 is CASSPGQGIHEQFF. The CDR3 bases are TGCGCCAGCAGCCCGGGACAGGGGATCCATGAGCAGTTCTTC.

The chain joins TRBV6-5 to TRBJ1-1; D unresolved. Per the germline V gene, CDR1 is MNHEY and CDR2 is SVGAGI. V was clipped by 0 bases and J by 0 bases, with 8 bases between them. The CDR3 loop spans 15 amino acids. DNA for the CDR3: TGTGCCAGCAGTTACTCGAGGCCGGTGAACACTGAAGCTTTCTTT. Protein product: CASSYSRPVNTEAFF.

The chain couples TRBV7-9 to TRBJ2-5; D gene unclear. Trimming shortened V by 1 base and J by 0 bases, and 9 bases separated the two germline ends. Per the germline V gene, CDR1 is SEHNR and CDR2 is FQNEAQ (reference sequence). This CDR3 comprises 15 residues. This CDR3 reads CASSLGVVDQETQYF. The CDR3 DNA reads as TGTGCCAGCAGCTTAGGGGTAGTGGACCAAGAGACCCAGTACTTC.

The chain employs TRBV27 and TRBJ2-7, with 7 positions matching TRBD2. The CDR3 has 15 residues. Trimming took 5 bases from V and 3 from J; bases not matched to a gene: 10. Per germline, CDR1 MNHEY and CDR2 SMNVEV (reference sequence). The CDR3 loop reads CASSTFAGAGYEQYF. The CDR3 DNA follows: TGTGCCAGCAGTACTTTTGCGGGAGCGGGCTACGAGCAGTACTTC.

The chain joins TRBV14 to TRBJ2-3; D not certain. In germline, CDR1 is SGHDN, CDR2 FVKESK. The CDR3 has 12 amino acids. V lost 1 base, J lost 3 bases, and 2 bases lay in between. As DNA, the CDR3 is TGTGCCAGCAGCCAAGTAACAGATACGCAGTATTTT. This translates into CASSQVTDTQYF.

The rearrangement uses TRBV27 and TRBJ1-3, with D unclear. In germline, CDR1 is MNHEY, CDR2 SMNVEV (reference sequence). The CDR3 sequence is 15 residues long. V lost 1 base and J lost 0, with 7 bases in between. The CDR3 region has the DNA TGTGCCAGCAGTTTATATCGGAACTCTGGAAACACCATATATTTT. This encodes CASSLYRNSGNTIYF.

The chain has TRBV29-1 and TRBJ1-1; weak D call: TRBD1 (5 bases). Germline values: CDR1 SQVTM, CDR2 ANQGSEA. The CDR3 is made up of 13 amino acids. Trimming removed 2 bases from V and 5 bases from J, with 12 bases in between. The CDR3 here is CSVETGLRTEAFF. The CDR3 coding sequence is TGCAGCGTTGAAACAGGCTTGAGGACTGAAGCTTTCTTT. Drawing the rest from reference TRBV29-1 and TRBJ1-1, the complete variable domain is SAVISQKPSRDICQRGTSLTIQCQVDSQVTMMFWYRQQPGQSLTLIATANQGSEATYESGFVIDKFPISRPNLTFSTLTVSNMSPEDSSIYLCSVETGLRTEAFFGQGTRLTVV.

The chain joins TRBV4-3 to TRBJ1-2, with D perhaps TRBD1 (5 bases). Germline CDR1 LGHNA, CDR2 YSLEER. Trimming removed 0 bases from V and 4 bases from J, with 18 bases in between. The CDR3 has 17 amino acids. The CDR3 bases are TGCGCCAGCAGCCAAGAACAGTCGACAGCAACTTTCTATGGCTACACCTTC. Protein: CASSQEQSTATFYGYTF.

The gene calls are TRBV7-9 and TRBJ2-2; D is possibly TRBD2 (5 bases). The CDR3 runs 14 residues. Per the germline V gene, CDR1 is SEHNR and CDR2 is FQNEAQ (reference sequence). Trimming took off 9 bases at V and 6 bases at J, with 17 bases between the two ends. Written as DNA, the CDR3 is TGTGCCAGAACCATGGCAGGAGGTCCCGGGGAGCTGTTTTTT. It translates to CARTMAGGPGELFF.